The clone carrying this T cell receptor (beta chain) appeared many times. The data were taken from a study of kidney transplant recipient with SARS-CoV-2 infection. Germline V CDR1 and CDR2: SGHTS, YDEGEE. The CDR3 has 18 amino acids. TCRdb analysed the reads with MiXCR anew, one entry per CDR3 protein. The data contain some 220,000 distinct CDR3 sequences, roughly 26% of them singletons. The sequencing used a blood sample, collected at baseline and on day 111 from a kidney transplant recipient. The clonotype comes from a male patient in his thirties who had COVID-19 and was a kidney transplant recipient. Some T cells may be the graft donor's. V and J are TRBV5-8 and TRBJ2-4; 16 bases line up with TRBD2. TRBJ2-7 explains the end of the DNA better; the J call may be wrong. The CDR3 here is CASSSAQGLAGGIYEQYF. DNA for the CDR3: TGTGCCAGCAGCTCCGCCCAGGGACTAGCGGGAGGGATCTACGAGCAGTACTTC.